This T cell receptor beta chain was identified during a study of tumor and adjacent non-tumor tissue in lung cancer. Study-level background: There were 11 to 13 adenocarcinoma, a couple of squamous cell carcinoma and 1 small cell lung cancer cases.

V was shortened by 6 bases and J by 8 bases, with 20 bases between the two germline ends. CDR3 size: 15 residues. Findings and caveats of the study: Compared with tumor, normal lung showed significantly lower TCR diversity. In normal lung, the top 100 clones were significantly more dominant than in tumor.

For this clonotype: Its antigen is currently unknown.

This sample's RNA came from whole unsorted tissue. Distant lung tissue was collected more than 3 cm away from the tumor edge. TCRbeta libraries were built with three rounds of nested PCR, modified from ARM-PCR. TCRdb re-analysed the multiplex PCR reads in MiXCR, keeping a single row per CDR3 protein. The sample carries 98,000 or so distinct CDR3 sequences, around three quarters recorded once. The specimen was distant non-tumor lung tissue. The chain uses TRBV12-3 or TRBV12-4 and TRBJ2-1; the D is unclear. The clonotype comes from a man in his fifties or sixties with small cell lung cancer. The CDR3 DNA follows: TGTGCCAGCAGCCGCGCCGAGGTATTGGGCGATGAGCAGTTCTTC. It translates to CASSRAEVLGDEQFF.